This is a list of T cell receptor beta chains from one sample in a study of T cell repertoires in aging, cancer and after chemotherapy. TCRdb used MiXCR to reprocess the multiplex PCR reads, holding one entry per CDR3 protein. The table records 1,500 to 2,000 distinct CDR3 sequences, 23% of them present only once. What was sequenced was blood. The receptors originated from a human donor with a solid tumor. Each CDR3 is given with its conserved first and last residue. D genes are given only for firm matches. Expanded clones are given a class, and other clones once, few, many or no size at all.

d_gene: TRBD2
v_gene: TRBV7-2
abundance: medium-sized
j_gene: TRBJ2-7
CDR3aa: CASSLGSGGFYEQYF
CDR3nt: TGTGCCAGCAGCCTCGGGAGCGGGGGTTTCTACGAGCAGTACTTC

d_gene: TRBD2
v_gene: TRBV11-2
abundance: -
j_gene: TRBJ2-7
CDR3aa: CASTYSGTTYEQYF
CDR3nt: TGTGCCAGCACCTACTCCGGGACTACCTACGAGCAGTACTTC

d_gene: -
v_gene: TRBV6-2/TRBV6-3
abundance: -
j_gene: TRBJ2-2
CDR3aa: CASREGQSVVQLAYTGELFF
CDR3nt: TGTGCCAGCAGGGAGGGACAGTCCGTTGTTCAGTTAGCTTACACCGGGGAGCTGTTTTTT

d_gene: TRBD2
v_gene: TRBV5-6
abundance: -
j_gene: TRBJ2-7
CDR3aa: CASSLFGTSGTYEQYF
CDR3nt: TGTGCCAGCAGCCTATTCGGGACTAGCGGAACCTACGAGCAGTACTTC

d_gene: TRBD1
v_gene: TRBV19
abundance: medium-sized
j_gene: TRBJ2-3
CDR3aa: CASSPGTGSTDTQYF
CDR3nt: TGTGCCAGTAGTCCGGGGACAGGGAGCACAGATACGCAGTATTTT

d_gene: TRBD1
v_gene: TRBV6-5
abundance: medium-sized
j_gene: TRBJ2-1
CDR3aa: CASRQGMKYEQFF
CDR3nt: TGTGCCAGCAGACAGGGGATGAAGTATGAGCAGTTCTTC

d_gene: -
v_gene: TRBV30
abundance: medium-sized
j_gene: TRBJ1-2
CDR3aa: CASSLLGKGPNF
CDR3nt: TGTGCCTCAAGCTTATTGGGTAAAGGTCCCAACTTC

d_gene: -
v_gene: TRBV6-5
abundance: few
j_gene: TRBJ1-4
CDR3aa: CASGENSYNEKLFF
CDR3nt: TGTGCCAGCGGGGAGAATAGTTATAATGAAAAACTGTTTTTT

d_gene: -
v_gene: TRBV11-2
abundance: few
j_gene: TRBJ1-1
CDR3aa: CASSLDLSREAFF
CDR3nt: TGTGCCAGCAGCTTAGATCTATCTAGGGAAGCTTTCTTT

d_gene: -
v_gene: TRBV7-2
abundance: few
j_gene: TRBJ1-2
CDR3aa: CASSLEPFYGYTF
CDR3nt: TGTGCCAGCAGCTTAGAACCCTTCTATGGCTACACCTTC